The 17 T cell receptor beta chains given below trace back to one sample, sequenced in a study of shared clonotypes between healthy human individuals. Produced via immunoSEQ multiplex PCR; TCRdb's table is partial and in-frame only. Found here are just over 2,000,000 clones, 85% to 95% of them singletons; the top ten hold 0.1% to 0.15%. Material: naive CD4+ T cells sorted from blood. Subset in this sample: CD45RA+ positively selected. These receptors came from a young man in good health.

This clone was recorded only once. A junction end diverges from the germline sequence, so it may reflect a read error. The genes are TRBV2 and TRBJ2-5, with 8 bases that match TRBD1. Germline lookup yields CDR1 SNHLY and CDR2 FYNNEI. This CDR3 has 12 residues. This CDR3 reads CASSEWDRRGHF. CDR3 nucleotide sequence: TGTGCCAGCAGTGAATGGGACAGGCGAGGGCACTTC.

The chain uses TRBV18 and TRBJ2-5, with D unresolved. Per the germline V gene, CDR1 is KGHSH and CDR2 is LQKENI. The germline V and J ends were trimmed by 4 bases and 5 bases, with 14 bases remaining between them. The CDR3 has 14 residues. CDR3 loop: CASSQPPLPETQYF. CDR3 DNA sequence: TGTGCCAGCTCACAACCACCCCTCCCGGAGACCCAGTACTTC.

The chain joins TRBV6-5 to TRBJ1-5; D is undetermined. V shed 0 bases and J shed 5 bases, with 8 bases lying between them. The length of the CDR3 is 14 residues. Germline loops: CDR1 MNHEY, CDR2 SVGAGI. The CDR3 bases are TGTGCCAGCAGTTACTCGGGCAGAGATCAGCCCCAGCATTTT. Its translation: CASSYSGRDQPQHF.

The rearrangement uses TRBV5-1 and TRBJ2-5; TRBD1 matches 7 bases. With V trimmed by 7 bases and J by 7 bases, 19 bases remained unmatched. The CDR3 totals 16 residues. Germline V gives CDR1 SGHRS, CDR2 YFSETQ. CDR3 bases: TGCGCCAGCCGGGTAATAGGGGGCTTATCCCCGGGGACCCAGTACTTC. Its protein product is CASRVIGGLSPGTQYF.

The chain uses TRBV25-1 and TRBJ2-7, with a possible D match to TRBD2 (6 bases). The CDR3 extends over 15 amino acids. CDR1 is MGHDK and CDR2 is SYGVNS in the germline V gene. The V and J ends lost 4 bases and 1 base respectively, with 14 bases between them. CDR3 amino acids: CASSGSRDGSYEQYF. The CDR3 nucleotides read TGTGCCAGCAGTGGATCGCGGGACGGTTCCTACGAGCAGTACTTC.

The rearrangement uses TRBV6-5 and TRBJ2-7, with 8 bases lining up with TRBD1. With V trimmed by 0 bases and J by 4 bases, 5 bases remained unmatched. This CDR3 is built from 15 residues. Germline lookup yields CDR1 MNHEY and CDR2 SVGAGI. Written as DNA, the CDR3 is TGTGCCAGCAGTTACTCTGGACAGGGTTTTTACGAGCAGTACTTC. This encodes CASSYSGQGFYEQYF.

The chain joins TRBV6-6 to TRBJ2-1, with D perhaps being TRBD1 or TRBD2 (5 bases each). CDR3 length: 13 amino acids. V shed 9 bases and J shed 2 bases, with 11 bases lying between them. Germline CDR1 and CDR2: MNHNY and SVGAGI (reference sequence). The CDR3: CASGGNPYNEQFF. CDR3 coding DNA: TGTGCCAGTGGGGGAAATCCCTACAATGAGCAGTTCTTC.

V gene TRBV19 combines with J gene TRBJ1-5; D not resolved. V dropped 7 bases and J dropped 3 bases, with 16 bases sitting between them. CDR1 is LNHDA, CDR2 SQIVND, per germline (reference sequence). The CDR3 extends over 15 amino acids. CDR3 sequence (DNA): TGTGCCAGTATGGTCGCGGGCTCCACCAATCAGCCCCAGCATTTT. It specifies CASMVAGSTNQPQHF.

This rearrangement joins TRBV28 to TRBJ1-4; D remains unclear. The germline V gene has CDR1 MDHEN and CDR2 SYDVKM. V was pared by 5 bases and J by 7 bases, with 8 bases between. The CDR3 totals 12 residues. DNA of the CDR3: TGTGCCAGCAGTGGAGGAAGTGAAAAACTGTTTTTT. Translation gives CASSGGSEKLFF.

Worth noting for this clone: The sample carries other DNA sequences with the same CDR3. This chain joins TRBV5-4 and TRBJ2-7; TRBD1 might be the D (5 bases). The CDR3 has 15 amino acids. CDR1 is SGHNT, CDR2 YYREEE, per germline (reference sequence). V gave up 4 bases and J gave up 4 bases, with 18 bases separating them. The CDR3 coding sequence is TGTGCCAGCAGCCCCCCCGGACAAGCCGCTTACGAGCAGTACTTC. As protein: CASSPPGQAAYEQYF.

The chain carries TRBV6-1 and TRBJ1-1; a weak D match, TRBD1 (5 bases). V shed 5 bases and J shed 0 bases, with 13 bases lying between them. This CDR3 region has 15 residues. Germline CDR1 MNHNS, CDR2 SASEGT. The CDR3 region has the DNA TGTGCCAGCAGTCAATACACGGGGGTGAACACTGAAGCTTTCTTT. Translation gives CASSQYTGVNTEAFF.

The rearrangement uses TRBV25-1 and TRBJ2-3, with 9 nucleotides matching TRBD2. Germline CDR1 reads MGHDK; CDR2 reads SYGVNS. V dropped 3 bases and J dropped 1; count of bases not matched to a gene: 5. The length of the CDR3 is 16 residues. The chain's CDR3 is CASSDLAGEGTDTQYF. CDR3 bases: TGTGCCAGCAGTGATTTAGCGGGAGAAGGCACAGATACGCAGTATTTT. The full variable domain, with the rest looked up from reference TRBV25-1 and TRBJ2-3, is EADIYQTPRYLVIGTGKKITLECSQTMGHDKMYWYQQDPGMELHLIHYSYGVNSTEKGDLSSESTVSRIRTEHFPLTLESARPSHTSQYLCASSDLAGEGTDTQYFGPGTRLTVL.

This rearrangement joins TRBV6-5 to TRBJ2-5; the match to TRBD2 covers 7 bases. J gave up 4 bases and V 5 bases, and 7 bases lay outside the gene matches. This CDR3 contains 14 residues. Germline V gene data show CDR1 as MNHEY and CDR2 as SVGAGI. Here the CDR3 reads CASSRTTSRETQYF. The CDR3 DNA reads TGTGCCAGCAGTCGCACGACTAGCCGAGAGACCCAGTACTTC.

The sample holds one count of this clone. This sample also contains other DNA sequences that code for the same CDR3. This chain uses TRBV18 with TRBJ2-1; D uncertain. CDR1 KGHSH and CDR2 LQKENI come from the germline V gene. The V and J ends lost 3 bases and 4 bases respectively, with 7 bases between them. The CDR3 contains 13 residues. The CDR3 DNA is TGTGCCAGCTCACCGGGTAGTTACAATGAGCAGTTCTTC. It is translated as CASSPGSYNEQFF. The variable domain in full, completed from reference TRBV18 and TRBJ2-1, reads NAGVMQNPRHLVRRRGQEARLRCSPMKGHSHVYWYRQLPEEGLKFMVYLQKENIIDESGMPKERFSAEFPKEGPSILRIQQVVRGDSAAYFCASSPGSYNEQFFGPGTRLTVL.

CDR3 residues: CASSWTGGSYEQYF. The DNA of the CDR3 is TGTGCCAGCAGCTGGACAGGGGGATCCTACGAGCAGTACTTC. V gene TRBV6-5 combines with J gene TRBJ2-7, with TRBD1 identical over 10 bases. Germline CDR1 is MNHEY and CDR2 is SVGAGI. Trimming cost V 6 bases and J 1 base; bases outside gene matches: 3. CDR3 length: 14 residues.

This chain connects TRBV6-1 to TRBJ1-6; D is ambiguous. Germline V CDR1 and CDR2: MNHNS, SASEGT. V was trimmed by 4 bases and J by 14 bases, leaving 9 bases between them. The CDR3 extends over 11 amino acids. The CDR3 loop is CASSGSGTLHF. DNA for the CDR3: TGTGCCAGCAGTGGCTCCGGGACCCTCCACTTT.

J is TRBJ2-4 and V is TRBV29-1, with D hard to call. Germline CDR1 is SQVTM and CDR2 is ANQGSEA. The CDR3 runs to 13 residues. This chain's CDR3 is CSGMGSGQNIQYF. In DNA, the CDR3 is TGCAGTGGGATGGGGTCTGGCCAAAACATTCAGTACTTC.